The source of this TCR beta chain is a study of cytomegalovirus exposure and HLA in healthy donors. Study observations and caveats: Several of the most significant clusters were apparently associated with common viral pathogens in a later analysis. As a later analysis showed, a missense DCLRE1C variant was linked to trimming of TCR beta V- and J-genes.

The PCR contained 60 Vbeta and 13 Jbeta primers. The protocol was immunoSEQ multiplex PCR, while the TCRdb copy is restricted to in-frame clones and leaves out a portion. The sample consists of 150,000 to 200,000 clones, about 75% of them appearing once. Germline values: CDR1 LGHNA, CDR2 YNFKEQ. The CDR3 covers 17 residues. Trimming took 3 bases from V and 4 from J; bases not matched to a gene: 8. Notes on this clone: What it binds is not known.

The chain employs TRBV4-2 and TRBJ2-5, with 13 bases matching TRBD2. Specimen: PBMCs. This TCR derives from a woman in her forties or fifties in good health and CMV-seropositive. CDR3 loop: CASSQVTSGGASETQYF. In DNA, the CDR3 is TGTGCCAGCAGCCAGGTCACTAGCGGGGGGGCCTCAGAGACCCAGTACTTC.